This T cell receptor beta chain was captured in a study of regulatory T cells in long-lasting Graves disease. Study-wide findings and caveats: Newly diagnosed Graves' patients exceeded persistent ones in TCR diversity. Persistent disease showed a preference for TRBV28, TRBJ1-2 and TRBJ2-5.

The CDR3 contains 11 residues. Germline CDR1 reads DFQATT; CDR2 reads SNEGSKA (reference sequence). Time point: persistent/refractory GD, antithyroid drugs over 5 years with positive TRAb. Isolated PBMC RNA provided the starting material for the TCR library. With respect to this clonotype: Antigen specificity is unknown. One junction end does not reproduce the germline sequence, and a read error may be involved.

With iRepertoire HTBI primers and Arm-PCR of CDR3 regions, TCR beta libraries were built. TCRdb reprocessed the multiplex PCR reads via MiXCR and lists one record per CDR3 protein. The sample includes about 460,000 distinct CDR3 sequences, less than 25% seen only once; the top ten take approximately 14%. The clonotype was recovered from a female donor with Graves disease. The chain recombines TRBV20-1 with TRBJ2-5, with D tentatively TRBD1 or TRBD2 (5 bases each). The material was peripheral blood mononuclear cells (PBMCs), obtained when the disease was refractory, from a patient treated with antithyroid drugs. In nucleotides, the CDR3 is TGCATGGGGGTGGGGGAAGAGGCCCAGTACTTC. It yields the protein CMGVGEEAQYF.